This is a list of T cell receptor beta chains from one sample in a study of cytomegalovirus exposure and HLA in healthy donors. TCRdb keeps only in-frame clones here, not all; method: immunoSEQ multiplex PCR. The repertoire holds about 150,000 clones, with roughly 80% as singletons. The sequenced sample was PBMCs. The source of these receptors is a man in his thirties or forties in good health and CMV-seropositive. Each CDR3 is given with its conserved first and last residue. The D gene is left open where the match is weak. Size values are once, few and many counts, or a class for expanded clones, and some rows have none.

d_call | j_call | clone_size | v_call | cdr3_aa | cdr3_nt
NA | TRBJ2-2 | NA | TRBV12-2 | CASRLTQGARFEGELFF | TGTGCAAGTCGCTTAACTCAGGGGGCGAGATTTGAAGGGGAGCTGTTTTTT
NA | TRBJ2-4 | NA | TRBV19 | CASSIDHSGLRGRAKNIQYF | TGTGCCAGTAGTATAGATCATTCCGGGTTGAGGGGGAGAGCCAAAAACATTCAGTACTTC
TRBD2 | TRBJ2-3 | NA | TRBV6-1 | CASSPSGGTDTQYF | TGTGCCAGCAGTCCTAGCGGGGGCACAGATACGCAGTATTTT
NA | TRBJ1-1 | NA | TRBV28 | CASRREGGTEAFF | TGTGCCAGCAGGAGAGAAGGGGGCACTGAAGCTTTCTTT
NA | TRBJ1-6 | NA | TRBV28 | CASSYSGNSPLHF | TGTGCCAGCAGTTACTCAGGGAATTCACCCCTCCACTTT
NA | TRBJ2-7 | NA | TRBV6-6 | CASSYDRAIETYEQYF | TGTGCCAGCAGTTACGATCGAGCAATCGAAACCTACGAGCAGTACTTC
NA | TRBJ1-4 | once | TRBV25-1 | CASSDPAKREKLFF | TGTGCCAGCAGTGACCCTGCGAAACGTGAAAAACTGTTTTTT
TRBD1 | TRBJ1-4 | NA | TRBV13 | CASTGAPNEKLFF | TGTGCCAGTACAGGGGCCCCTAATGAAAAACTGTTTTTT
TRBD2 | TRBJ2-3 | NA | TRBV4-3 | CASRLSTSADTQYF | TGCGCCAGCCGATTGAGTACTAGCGCAGATACGCAGTATTTT
NA | TRBJ2-1 | NA | TRBV28 | CASSPIGRPYNEQFF | TGTGCCAGCAGCCCCATAGGGAGGCCATACAATGAGCAGTTCTTC
NA | TRBJ1-2 | few | TRBV29-1 | CSVEFPGVNYGYTF | TGCAGCGTTGAATTTCCCGGGGTGAACTATGGCTACACCTTC
TRBD2 | TRBJ2-7 | NA | TRBV4-2 | CASSQASSGSYEQYF | TGTGCCAGCAGCCAAGCGAGTAGCGGGAGTTACGAGCAGTACTTC
TRBD1 | TRBJ1-6 | NA | TRBV6-6 | CATRQGYSPLHF | TGTGCCACCAGACAGGGTTATTCACCCCTCCACTTT
NA | TRBJ2-7 | NA | TRBV15 | CATSRVPNYEQYF | TGTGCCACCAGCAGAGTTCCAAACTACGAGCAGTACTTC
TRBD2 | TRBJ2-7 | few | TRBV7-2 | CASSYSSSGRPEQYF | TGTGCCAGCAGCTATAGTTCTAGCGGGAGGCCCGAGCAGTACTTC
TRBD1 | TRBJ2-3 | few | TRBV15 | CATSRASGQGADTQYF | TGTGCCACCAGCAGAGCGTCGGGACAGGGGGCAGATACGCAGTATTTT
NA | TRBJ2-6 | NA | TRBV25-1 | CASSRREFSGANVLTF | TGTGCCAGCAGCCGACGGGAATTCTCTGGGGCCAACGTCCTGACTTTC
NA | TRBJ1-1 | NA | TRBV6-6 | CASSSTGRSTEAFF | TGTGCCAGCAGTTCGACAGGTAGAAGCACTGAAGCTTTCTTT
NA | TRBJ1-5 | NA | TRBV19 | CASTDGYSNQPQHF | TGTGCCAGTACAGACGGGTATAGCAATCAGCCCCAGCATTTT
NA | TRBJ1-4 | NA | TRBV29-1 | CSAVSGTNEKLFF | TGCAGCGCCGTGTCAGGGACTAATGAAAAACTGTTTTTT
NA | TRBJ2-7 | once | TRBV21-1 | CASSNYCPQYF | TGTGCCAGCAGCAACTATTGTCCGCAGTACTTC
TRBD2 | TRBJ2-7 | NA | TRBV19 | CASSLSGGREQYF | TGTGCCAGTAGTCTCAGCGGGGGGCGCGAGCAGTACTTC
TRBD1 | TRBJ2-7 | NA | TRBV7-6 | CASIRGTGGLYEQYF | TGTGCCAGCATTAGAGGGACAGGGGGTCTCTACGAGCAGTACTTC
TRBD2 | TRBJ2-1 | NA | TRBV7-6 | CASSFGTSGSLGYNEQFF | TGTGCCAGCAGCTTTGGGACTAGCGGGAGTCTCGGGTACAATGAGCAGTTCTTC
NA | TRBJ2-3 | NA | TRBV4-1 | CASSQGSWEGTDTQYF | TGCGCCAGCAGCCAAGGTTCGTGGGAGGGCACAGATACGCAGTATTTT